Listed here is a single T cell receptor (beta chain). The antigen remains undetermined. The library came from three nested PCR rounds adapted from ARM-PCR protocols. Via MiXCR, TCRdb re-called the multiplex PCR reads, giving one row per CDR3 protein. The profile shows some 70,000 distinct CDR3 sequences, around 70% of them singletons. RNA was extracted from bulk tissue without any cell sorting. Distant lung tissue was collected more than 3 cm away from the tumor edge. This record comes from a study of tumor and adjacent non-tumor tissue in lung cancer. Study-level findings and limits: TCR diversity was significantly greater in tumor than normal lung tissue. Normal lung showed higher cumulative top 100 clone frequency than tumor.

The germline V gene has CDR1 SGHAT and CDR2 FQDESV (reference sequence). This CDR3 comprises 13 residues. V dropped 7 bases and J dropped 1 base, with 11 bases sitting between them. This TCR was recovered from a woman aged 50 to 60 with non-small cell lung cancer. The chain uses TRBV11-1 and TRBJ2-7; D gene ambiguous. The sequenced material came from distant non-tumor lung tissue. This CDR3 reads CASNPRVSYEQYF. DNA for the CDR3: TGTGCCAGCAACCCTAGGGTATCCTACGAGCAGTACTTC.